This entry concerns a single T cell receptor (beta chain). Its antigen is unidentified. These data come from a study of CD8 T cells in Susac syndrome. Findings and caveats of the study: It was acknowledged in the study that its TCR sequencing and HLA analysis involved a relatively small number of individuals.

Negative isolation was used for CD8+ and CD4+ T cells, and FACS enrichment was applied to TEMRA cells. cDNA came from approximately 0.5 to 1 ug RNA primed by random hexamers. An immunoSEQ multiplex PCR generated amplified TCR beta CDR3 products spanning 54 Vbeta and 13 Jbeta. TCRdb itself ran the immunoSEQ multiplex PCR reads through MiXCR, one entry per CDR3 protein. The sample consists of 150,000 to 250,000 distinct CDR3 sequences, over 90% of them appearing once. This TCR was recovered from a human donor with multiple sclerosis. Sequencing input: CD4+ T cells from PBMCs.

The CDR3 spells CATREWGTDTQYF. DNA of the CDR3: TGTGCCACCAGGGAATGGGGCACAGATACGCAGTATTTT. The rearrangement joins TRBV15 to TRBJ2-3, with D unresolved. CDR1 is LNHNV, CDR2 YYDKDF, per germline (reference sequence). Trimming took off 6 bases at V and 1 base at J, with 8 bases between the two ends. CDR3 length: 13 amino acids.